These 20 T cell receptor beta chains were all obtained from the same sample, sequenced in a study of OX40 agonist ivuxolimab in advanced cancers. Using immunoSEQ multiplex PCR, the repertoire was profiled, and TCRdb retains in-frame clones only, with some absent. This table holds 150,000 to 170,000 clones, roughly 92% found once. The sample in question was CD4+ or CD8+ T cells sorted from blood, obtained in a trial of the OX40 agonist ivuxolimab. These receptors were taken from an adult with an advanced solid tumor such as melanoma, head and neck, liver or kidney cancer.

This rearrangement joins TRBV30 to TRBJ2-5; tentative D call: TRBD1 (5 bases). This CDR3 comprises 11 residues. The V gene lost 1 base and the J gene lost 9 bases, with 9 bases spanning the gap. Germline assignment: CDR1 GTSNPN and CDR2 SVGIG (reference sequence). Here the CDR3 reads CAWSGKGAQYF. As DNA, the CDR3 is TGTGCCTGGAGTGGAAAAGGGGCCCAGTACTTC.

The chain employs TRBV7-2 and TRBJ1-2, with D possibly matching TRBD1 (6 bases). In germline, CDR1 is SGHTA, CDR2 FQGNSA. This CDR3 has 14 amino acids. Trimming took 5 bases from V and 7 from J, leaving 17 bases between them. The CDR3 DNA is TGTGCCAGCAGCCCGGCGGGGGGCGCGGGTGGCTACACCTTC. It encodes CASSPAGGAGGYTF.

This sequence joins TRBV9 and TRBJ2-3; D assignment may be TRBD1 or TRBD2 (5 bases each). Germline loops: CDR1 SGDLS, CDR2 YYNGEE. This CDR3 is 13 amino acids long. V was cut by 7 bases and J by 6 bases, with 15 bases left in between. CDR3 residues: CASDGDQQDTQYF. The DNA for the CDR3 is TGTGCCAGCGATGGGGACCAACAGGATACGCAGTATTTT.

The rearrangement links TRBV7-2 to TRBJ2-3; D unclear. The CDR3 spans 15 residues. Deletions cut 4 bases from V and 0 bases from J, with 11 bases between. The germline CDR1 and CDR2 sequences are SGHTA and FQGNSA. DNA of the CDR3: TGTGCCAGCAGCTCGAGGACCGCTAGCACAGATACGCAGTATTTT. Translating gives CASSSRTASTDTQYF.

The V call is TRBV5-1, the J call TRBJ2-2; D possibly corresponds to TRBD1 (5 bases). The CDR3 is made up of 15 amino acids. Deletions cut 3 bases from V and 0 bases from J, with 9 bases between. Germline CDR1 SGHRS, CDR2 YFSETQ. The CDR3 DNA follows: TGCGCCAGCAGCTCCCGGACACCGAACACCGGGGAGCTGTTTTTT. It yields the protein CASSSRTPNTGELFF.

This chain uses TRBV15 with TRBJ1-4; D possibly corresponds to TRBD1 (5 bases). The ends were cut back, 1 base at V and 6 bases at J, with 15 bases in the middle. The CDR3 has 16 residues. CDR1 LNHNV and CDR2 YYDKDF come from the germline V gene (reference sequence). CDR3 region: CATSRGSGAGDEKLFF. CDR3 in DNA: TGTGCCACCAGCAGAGGTAGCGGGGCTGGAGATGAAAAACTGTTTTTT.

The rearrangement links TRBV5-1 to TRBJ2-2; 7 nucleotides match TRBD2. V lost 0 bases, J lost 4 bases, and 6 bases stayed unmatched. The CDR3 is 16 amino acids. Germline V gives CDR1 SGHRS, CDR2 YFSETQ. The CDR3 DNA follows: TGCGCCAGCAGCTTGGGGGCCGGGGGGAGCACCGGGGAGCTGTTTTTT. Translation: CASSLGAGGSTGELFF.

This sequence joins TRBV9 and TRBJ1-1; D is unclear. V was pared by 3 bases and J by 2 bases, with 11 bases between. The CDR3 contains 14 residues. CDR1 and CDR2 (germline): SGDLS, YYNGEE. This CDR3 reads CASSGAGGNTEAFF. CDR3 DNA sequence: TGTGCCAGCAGCGGTGCGGGCGGAAACACTGAAGCTTTCTTT.

The rearrangement uses TRBV5-6 and TRBJ2-1, with a tentative D call TRBD2 (6 bases). CDR1 and CDR2 from the germline V gene are SGHDT and YYEEEE. V lost 2 bases, J lost 4 bases, and 13 bases lay in between. The CDR3 length is 15 residues. The CDR3 DNA reads as TGTGCCAGCAGCTTTTACGGGAGAGGGTACAATGAGCAGTTCTTC. It translates to CASSFYGRGYNEQFF. Full variable domain (rest looked up from reference TRBV5-6 and TRBJ2-1): DAGVTQSPTHLIKTRGQQVTLRCSPKSGHDTVSWYQQALGQGPQFIFQYYEEEERQRGNFPDRFSGHQFPNYSSELNVNALLLGDSALYLCASSFYGRGYNEQFFGPGTRLTVL.

The genes are TRBV4-3 and TRBJ1-2; D not resolved. V was pared by 4 bases and J by 4 bases, with 13 bases between. CDR1 is LGHNA and CDR2 is YSLEER in the germline V gene. This CDR3 is 14 amino acids long. The CDR3 sequence: CASSREQSLYGYTF. The CDR3 nucleotides read TGCGCCAGCAGCCGGGAGCAGTCACTCTATGGCTACACCTTC.

The CDR3 region is CASSAEPGRPYEQYF. CDR3 DNA sequence: TGTGCCAGCAGTGCCGAACCAGGGCGCCCCTACGAGCAGTACTTC. The chain carries TRBV28 and TRBJ2-7, with a tentative D call TRBD1 (5 bases). With 5 bases removed from V and 2 bases from J, the gap between germline ends came to 16 bases. Per germline, CDR1 MDHEN and CDR2 SYDVKM. The CDR3 extends over 15 amino acids.

This chain connects TRBV4-3 to TRBJ2-2; 14 bases are shared with TRBD2. Losses at the gene ends were 2 bases for V and 5 bases for J; bases not matched to a gene: 7. Germline V gene lookup returns CDR1 LGHNA and CDR2 YSLEER. The CDR3 runs 18 residues. CDR3 region: CASSQTGTSGSRTGELFF. CDR3 sequence (DNA): TGCGCCAGCAGCCAAACCGGGACTAGCGGGAGCAGGACCGGGGAGCTGTTTTTT.

In this sample, this clone turned up once. The chain couples TRBV5-1 to TRBJ2-1; 7 bases are a match to TRBD1. Germline V lookup: CDR1 SGHRS, CDR2 YFSETQ. The CDR3 covers 12 residues. J lost 8 bases, V lost 2 bases, and 1 base had no gene match. The DNA for the CDR3 is TGCGCCAGCAGCTTTACAGGGGATGAGCAGTTCTTC. It translates to CASSFTGDEQFF.

The chain has TRBV5-1 and TRBJ1-2; D gene ambiguous. Trimming removed 4 bases from V and 0 bases from J, with 13 bases in between. The CDR3 contains 15 residues. CDR1 and CDR2 from the germline V gene are SGHRS and YFSETQ. The CDR3 DNA reads as TGCGCCAGCAGCCGGGGTCGGGGTCCTAACTATGGCTACACCTTC. The encoded protein is CASSRGRGPNYGYTF.

The chain employs TRBV11-3 and TRBJ1-1; D remains ambiguous. V was cut by 5 bases and J by 5 bases, with 12 bases left in between. The germline CDR1 and CDR2 sequences are SGHNT and YENEEA. The CDR3 runs 13 residues. CDR3 region: CASSHGWRTEAFF. DNA for the CDR3: TGTGCCAGCAGCCACGGGTGGAGGACTGAAGCTTTCTTT.

The chain is built from TRBV4-3 and TRBJ2-3, with 12 bases aligning to TRBD2. The CDR3 has 20 amino acids. The J segment lost 1 base and the V segment lost 1 base, leaving 12 bases of the junction unmatched. Germline V CDR1 and CDR2: LGHNA, YSLEER. The CDR3 region has the DNA TGCGCCAGCAGCCAAGGTCCATTGGCTAGCGGGAGGGTGGGCACAGATACGCAGTATTTT. Amino acids: CASSQGPLASGRVGTDTQYF.

The rearrangement uses TRBV10-3 and TRBJ1-2; D is ambiguous. Germline CDR1 reads ENHRY; CDR2 reads SYGVKD. Trimming shortened V by 10 bases and J by 0 bases, and 6 bases separated the two germline ends. The CDR3 covers 11 residues. For the CDR3, the DNA is TGTGCCAGTAGAGCTAACTATGGCTACACCTTC. This encodes CASRANYGYTF.

The chain employs TRBV5-1 and TRBJ2-1; tentatively, D is TRBD2 (5 bases). Trimming stripped 5 bases from V and 1 base from J, with 13 bases between. The CDR3 has 15 residues. The germline CDR1 and CDR2 sequences are SGHRS and YFSETQ. The CDR3 loop reads CASRPEVYSYNEQFF. As DNA, the CDR3 is TGCGCCAGCAGGCCGGAGGTATATTCCTACAATGAGCAGTTCTTC.

This rearrangement joins TRBV19 to TRBJ2-2; 7 nucleotides match TRBD1. There are 14 residues in the CDR3. Trimming cost V 4 bases and J 4 bases; bases outside gene matches: 3. CDR1 is LNHDA and CDR2 is SQIVND in the germline V gene (reference sequence). DNA of the CDR3: TGTGCCAGTAGTACCTCAGGGGGCACCGGGGAGCTGTTTTTT. Its translation: CASSTSGGTGELFF.

This sequence joins TRBV5-4 and TRBJ1-4; D is perhaps TRBD1 (6 bases). Trimming left V 1 base short and J 7 bases short, with 11 bases between. The CDR3 runs 14 residues. Germline V gives CDR1 SGHNT, CDR2 YYREEE (reference sequence). CDR3 loop: CASSLTGRGEKLFF. The CDR3 DNA is TGTGCCAGCAGCTTGACAGGGAGGGGTGAAAAACTGTTTTTT.